Presented here are 19 T cell receptor beta chains from one specimen sequenced in a study of blood T cell repertoires in COVID-19. Method: immunoSEQ multiplex PCR; TCRdb's copy keeps in-frame clones and lacks some. The sample carries approximately 330,000 clones, about 90% recorded once. Sequencing was performed on peripheral blood. These receptor sequences come from a woman aged 40 to 50 with COVID-19, enrolled during active disease.

J is TRBJ1-4 and V is TRBV29-1, with 8 bases matching TRBD1. This CDR3 contains 14 residues. V shed 6 bases, J shed 4 bases, and the junction held 7 bases outside the gene matches. Per germline, CDR1 SQVTM and CDR2 ANQGSEA. CDR3 nucleotides: TGCAGCGTCGCGGGCGGACAGGGTAATGAAAAACTGTTTTTT. Protein sequence: CSVAGGQGNEKLFF.

V gene TRBV5-6 combines with J gene TRBJ2-1; possibly TRBD2 for D (5 bases). Germline V lookup: CDR1 SGHDT, CDR2 YYEEEE. CDR3 length: 14 amino acids. The V end lost 2 bases, the J end lost 10 bases, and 16 bases lay between the germline ends. The chain's CDR3 is CASSFLGTTGEQFF. Written as DNA, the CDR3 is TGTGCCAGCAGCTTTCTGGGCACAACGGGGGAGCAGTTCTTC. Full variable domain (outside the CDR3, taken from reference TRBV5-6 and TRBJ2-1): DAGVTQSPTHLIKTRGQQVTLRCSPKSGHDTVSWYQQALGQGPQFIFQYYEEEERQRGNFPDRFSGHQFPNYSSELNVNALLLGDSALYLCASSFLGTTGEQFFGPGTRLTVL.

V gene TRBV7-8 combines with J gene TRBJ2-7; 9 nucleotides align to TRBD2. CDR1 and CDR2 from the germline V gene are SGHVS and FQNEAQ. J was trimmed by 3 bases and V by 0 bases; bases with no gene match: 9. The CDR3 length is 17 residues. CDR3 DNA: TGTGCCAGCAGCTTAGCTCTTTCCAGGACTAGCGTCTACGAGCAGTACTTC. This codes for CASSLALSRTSVYEQYF.

This clone was picked up a small number of times. V gene TRBV2 combines with J gene TRBJ1-3; D remains ambiguous. The length of the CDR3 is 13 residues. In germline, CDR1 is SNHLY, CDR2 FYNNEI. V gave up 1 base and J gave up 3 bases, with 4 bases separating them. CDR3 amino acids: CASSEVIGNTIYF. DNA for the CDR3: TGTGCCAGCAGTGAAGTAATTGGAAACACCATATATTTT.

The CDR3: CASSYAGLANYGYTF. CDR3 DNA sequence: TGTGCCAGCAGTTACGCGGGGCTAGCTAACTATGGCTACACCTTC. The chain combines TRBV6-5 with TRBJ1-2; tentative D call: TRBD1 (5 bases). Germline V gives CDR1 MNHEY, CDR2 SVGAGI. Trimming stripped 2 bases from V and 0 bases from J, with 10 bases between. The CDR3 is made up of 15 amino acids.

The chain uses TRBV27 and TRBJ1-5, with D perhaps matching TRBD1 (5 bases). Between the trimmed V and J ends, which lost 5 bases and 3 bases, there was a span of 11 bases. The CDR3 contains 14 residues. Germline V gene data show CDR1 as MNHEY and CDR2 as SMNVEV (reference sequence). CDR3 protein: CASSGAGFNQPQHF. The CDR3 coding sequence is TGTGCCAGCAGTGGGGCAGGGTTCAATCAGCCCCAGCATTTT.

J is TRBJ1-3 and V is TRBV28; D remains ambiguous. Trimming took 5 bases from V and 3 from J, leaving 17 bases between them. The CDR3 totals 16 residues. CDR1 and CDR2 (germline): MDHEN, SYDVKM. The CDR3 is CASSLKVGAGGNTIYF. The DNA of the CDR3 is TGTGCCAGCAGTCTCAAGGTGGGCGCGGGTGGAAACACCATATATTTT. The full variable domain, in which reference TRBV28 and TRBJ1-3 provide the parts outside the CDR3, is DVKVTQSSRYLVKRTGEKVFLECVQDMDHENMFWYRQDPGLGLRLIYFSYDVKMKEKGDIPEGYSVSREKKERFSLILESASTNQTSMYLCASSLKVGAGGNTIYFGEGSWLTVV.

The V gene is TRBV5-6, the J gene TRBJ2-7; D not certain. The germline gives CDR1 SGHDT, CDR2 YYEEEE. This CDR3 contains 14 residues. The ends were cut back, 4 bases at V and 0 bases at J, with 11 bases in the middle. CDR3 sequence reads: CASSPDLSSYEQYF. The CDR3 coding sequence is TGTGCCAGCAGCCCCGATCTTAGCTCCTACGAGCAGTACTTC.

The genes are TRBV7-9 and TRBJ2-5, with 8 bases aligning to TRBD1. Trimming removed 1 base from V and 5 bases from J; junction bases left unmatched: 6. Germline V gene lookup returns CDR1 SEHNR and CDR2 FQNEAQ (reference sequence). The CDR3 loop spans 15 amino acids. The chain's CDR3 is CASSLDRTGKETQYF. The CDR3 DNA reads TGTGCCAGCAGCTTAGACCGGACAGGGAAGGAGACCCAGTACTTC.

The rearrangement uses TRBV7-3 and TRBJ2-1, with TRBD1 matching over 8 bases. The V gene end was trimmed by 6 bases and the J gene end by 6 bases; junction bases not matched to a gene: 7. Germline V gene sequence: CDR1 SGHTA, CDR2 FQGTGA. The CDR3 extends over 14 amino acids. Written as DNA, the CDR3 is TGTGCCAGCAGTTTTCGGGACAGGTCCAATGAGCAGTTCTTC. This gives the protein CASSFRDRSNEQFF.

This clone has only one observation. This chain connects TRBV28 to TRBJ1-5, with D possibly TRBD1 on 5 matching bases. The CDR3 sequence is 16 residues long. Trimming pared 6 bases from V and 0 bases from J, leaving 15 bases between. Per germline, CDR1 MDHEN and CDR2 SYDVKM. CDR3 sequence reads: CASRRRDPYSNQPQHF. The DNA for the CDR3 is TGTGCCAGCAGACGGAGGGACCCTTATAGCAATCAGCCCCAGCATTTT.

Regarding this clone: Germline and junction disagree at one end, which may indicate a read error. The chain recombines TRBV6-2 or TRBV6-3 with TRBJ2-1; D is uncertain. CDR3 length equals 12 residues. Germline values: CDR1 MNHEY, CDR2 SVGEGT. CDR3 residues: CASSYLLSREVF. The CDR3, as DNA: TGTGCCAGCAGTTACCTCTTATCACGAGAAGTCTTC.

The V gene is TRBV2, the J gene TRBJ2-7; TRBD1 aligns across 9 bases. This CDR3 contains 15 residues. With V trimmed by 5 bases and J by 7 bases, 12 bases remained unmatched. Per germline, CDR1 SNHLY and CDR2 FYNNEI. CDR3 loop: CASSRTPGQGKEQYF. The CDR3 coding sequence is TGTGCCAGCAGTAGAACCCCGGGACAGGGTAAGGAGCAGTACTTC.

This chain connects TRBV5-1 to TRBJ1-1, with a weak D call TRBD1 (6 bases). The CDR3 runs 16 residues. Germline assignment: CDR1 SGHRS and CDR2 YFSETQ. With 5 bases removed from V and 1 base from J, the gap between germline ends came to 18 bases. The CDR3 DNA reads as TGCGCCAGCAGTTCCCAGGCAGGGGTGCCGAACACTGAAGCTTTCTTT. This encodes CASSSQAGVPNTEAFF. Looking up the rest from reference TRBV5-1 and TRBJ1-1 gives the full variable domain: KAGVTQTPRYLIKTRGQQVTLSCSPISGHRSVSWYQQTPGQGLQFLFEYFSETQRNKGNFPGRFSGRQFSNSRSEMNVSTLELGDSALYLCASSSQAGVPNTEAFFGQGTRLTVV.

This clone was found a few times. V is TRBV5-1 and J is TRBJ2-7, with 8 bases aligning to TRBD2. V was pared by 5 bases and J by 4 bases, with 11 bases of the junction left unmatched. In germline, CDR1 is SGHRS, CDR2 YFSETQ. This CDR3 contains 15 residues. CDR3 sequence: CASSGKGLGAYEQYF. The DNA of the CDR3 is TGCGCCAGCAGTGGTAAGGGACTAGGAGCGTACGAGCAGTACTTC.

V is TRBV3-1 (or the pseudogene TRBV3-2) and J is TRBJ1-2; a possible D gene is TRBD1 (6 bases). The CDR3 is 14 amino acids. CDR1 is LGHDT and CDR2 is YNNKEL in the germline V gene (reference sequence). V was clipped by 4 bases and J by 1 base, with 10 bases between them. The CDR3 loop reads CASSPGQLNYGYTF. DNA for the CDR3: TGTGCCAGCAGCCCCGGACAGCTTAACTATGGCTACACCTTC.

This clone has a single count. The chain couples TRBV27 to TRBJ2-3; the match to TRBD2 covers 7 bases. Germline CDR1 reads MNHEY; CDR2 reads SMNVEV (reference sequence). V shed 3 bases, J shed 5 bases, and the junction held 17 bases outside the gene matches. The CDR3 loop spans 18 amino acids. In nucleotides, the CDR3 is TGTGCCAGCAGTTTCCACCTGGCGGGGCGGGAGTTTGTAGATACGCAGTATTTT. Translation gives CASSFHLAGREFVDTQYF.

The chain recombines TRBV19 with TRBJ1-2; 9 bases map to TRBD1. With 6 bases clipped from V and 4 bases from J, the junction kept 9 bases outside the gene matches. Germline V gene data show CDR1 as LNHDA and CDR2 as SQIVND (reference sequence). The length of the CDR3 is 15 residues. DNA of the CDR3: TGTGCCAGTAGGGGACAGGGCCGAGGCGGCTATGGCTACACCTTC. This sequence encodes CASRGQGRGGYGYTF.

The chain has TRBV19 and TRBJ2-1, with a tentative D call TRBD1 (6 bases). Trimming pared 2 bases from V and 8 bases from J, leaving 7 bases between. The CDR3 has 12 residues. Germline V gene lookup returns CDR1 LNHDA and CDR2 SQIVND (reference sequence). CDR3 in DNA: TGTGCCAGTAGTATAAGGGGGTATGAGCAGTTCTTC. Its translation: CASSIRGYEQFF.